One sample yielded the 31 T cell receptor beta chains listed below, sequenced in a study of shared T cell receptors in the human thymus. TCRdb's table, derived via immunoSEQ multiplex PCR, lists solely in-frame clones and lacks some. Of over 65,000 clones in the sample, roughly 96% were seen once. Sequenced sample: thymocytes. The receptors originated from a human donor.

The chain links TRBV4-3 to TRBJ2-1; D gene uncertain. Germline CDR1 reads LGHNA; CDR2 reads YSLEER. V was cut by 0 bases and J by 8 bases, with 11 bases left in between. CDR3 length: 14 amino acids. The CDR3 loop reads CASSQEELSDEQFF. DNA of the CDR3: TGCGCCAGCAGCCAAGAAGAATTGTCGGATGAGCAGTTCTTC.

The chain is built from TRBV9 and TRBJ2-3; 13 bases fit TRBD2. This CDR3 has 19 residues. J lost 3 bases, V lost 0 bases, and 10 bases had no gene match. The germline V gene has CDR1 SGDLS and CDR2 YYNGEE. The CDR3 region has the DNA TGTGCCAGCAGCGTAGGGACTAGCGGGGGACGCTTGAGTACAGATACGCAGTATTTT. Encoded protein: CASSVGTSGGRLSTDTQYF.

The chain joins TRBV9 to TRBJ1-1, with D hard to call. CDR3 length equals 14 residues. The V end was cut by 5 bases, the J end by 8 bases, with 19 bases between. CDR1 and CDR2 from the germline V gene are SGDLS and YYNGEE. CDR3 bases: TGTGCCAGCAGTTTTAGGGATACCCCACTAGAAGCTTTCTTT. Protein sequence: CASSFRDTPLEAFF. Filled out from reference TRBV9 and TRBJ1-1, the complete variable domain reads DSGVTQTPKHLITATGQRVTLRCSPRSGDLSVYWYQQSLDQGLQFLIQYYNGEERAKGNILERFSAQQFPDLHSELNLSSLELGDSALYFCASSFRDTPLEAFFGQGTRLTVV.

V usage is TRBV6-1 and J usage is TRBJ2-7, with TRBD1 identical over 9 bases. The CDR3 totals 14 residues. CDR1 and CDR2 (germline): MNHNS, SASEGT. After removal of 3 bases from V and 3 bases from J, the junction contained 3 bases not matched to a gene. Here the CDR3 reads CASSDWGQGYEQYF. In DNA form, the CDR3 reads TGTGCCAGCAGTGACTGGGGACAGGGCTACGAGCAGTACTTC.

The V gene is TRBV7-3, the J gene TRBJ2-3; TRBD2 aligns across 15 bases. This CDR3 has 18 residues. V shed 4 bases and J 6 bases; nucleotides not matched to a gene: 11. CDR1 and CDR2 (germline): SGHTA, FQGTGA. For the CDR3, the DNA is TGTGCCAGCAGCTCCGGACTAGCGGGGGGGTGGAGTAAGGATACGCAGTATTTT. This codes for CASSSGLAGGWSKDTQYF.

The chain employs TRBV6-1 and TRBJ1-2, with 7 positions matching TRBD1. This CDR3 is built from 17 residues. The germline V gene encodes CDR1 MNHNS and CDR2 SASEGT. The J segment lost 7 bases and the V segment lost 4 bases, leaving 18 bases of the junction unmatched. The CDR3 region is CASSVGGRDRLRCGYTF. As DNA, the CDR3 is TGTGCCAGCAGTGTCGGGGGAAGGGACAGACTACGATGTGGCTACACCTTC.

This chain uses TRBV11-2 with TRBJ2-7; TRBD2 aligns across 10 bases. Germline V gene sequence: CDR1 SGHAT, CDR2 FQNNGV. J was trimmed by 5 bases and V by 4 bases; bases with no gene match: 8. This CDR3 has 15 residues. The CDR3 spells CASSSLAGDGDEQYF. DNA of the CDR3: TGTGCCAGCAGCTCGCTAGCGGGGGACGGAGACGAGCAGTACTTC.

The chain recombines TRBV5-1 with TRBJ1-6; D is possibly TRBD1 (6 bases). Germline CDR1 reads SGHRS; CDR2 reads YFSETQ. The CDR3 runs 21 residues. V lost 4 bases and J lost 3, with 29 bases in between. The CDR3 here is CASSGGKPGHFSTYYNSPLHF. CDR3 nucleotide sequence: TGCGCCAGCAGCGGGGGAAAACCGGGACATTTCTCAACATACTATAATTCACCCCTCCACTTT.

This clone was observed a single time. V gene TRBV19 combines with J gene TRBJ2-5; 8 positions agree with TRBD1. V lost 1 base to trimming and J lost 3 bases; unmatched junction nucleotides: 7. Germline loops: CDR1 LNHDA, CDR2 SQIVND (reference sequence). This CDR3 has 16 residues. The CDR3 is CASSIGAGGKKETQYF. CDR3 coding DNA: TGTGCCAGTAGTATAGGGGCAGGGGGCAAGAAAGAGACCCAGTACTTC. Combining the CDR3 with reference TRBV19 and TRBJ2-5 gives the whole variable domain DGGITQSPKYLFRKEGQNVTLSCEQNLNHDAMYWYRQDPGQGLRLIYYSQIVNDFQKGDIAEGYSVSREKKESFPLTVTSAQKNPTAFYLCASSIGAGGKKETQYFGPGTRLLVL.

The chain employs TRBV10-2 and TRBJ1-4; 9 nucleotides align to TRBD1. V trimming: 3 bases; J trimming: 8 bases; junction bases outside the gene matches: 13. CDR1 is WSHSY and CDR2 is SAAADI in the germline V gene. The CDR3 runs to 17 residues. CDR3 in DNA: TGCGCCAGCAGTGAATGGGACAGGGTCCCACATTACGAAAAACTGTTTTTT. It encodes CASSEWDRVPHYEKLFF.

CDR3 region: CASSPSRNGYTF. The CDR3 nucleotides read TGTGCCAGCAGCCCTAGCAGGAATGGCTACACCTTC. The V gene is TRBV6-1, the J gene TRBJ1-2; D is unclear. V lost 6 bases to trimming and J lost 6 bases, with 11 bases between them. Germline V gene sequence: CDR1 MNHNS, CDR2 SASEGT. The CDR3 totals 12 residues.

CDR3 region: CASSPTRQGWYGYTF. The CDR3 nucleotides are TGTGCCAGCTCCCCTACCCGACAAGGCTGGTATGGCTACACCTTC. The chain carries TRBV18 and TRBJ1-2; no clear D. V gave up 6 bases and J gave up 5 bases, with 19 bases separating them. The germline CDR1 and CDR2 sequences are KGHSH and LQKENI. The CDR3 length is 15 residues. The variable domain in full, completed from reference TRBV18 and TRBJ1-2, reads NAGVMQNPRHLVRRRGQEARLRCSPMKGHSHVYWYRQLPEEGLKFMVYLQKENIIDESGMPKERFSAEFPKEGPSILRIQQVVRGDSAAYFCASSPTRQGWYGYTFGSGTRLTVV.

The genes are TRBV10-2 and TRBJ2-7, with no clear D. Looked up from germline, CDR1 is WSHSY and CDR2 is SAAADI. This CDR3 contains 13 residues. V dropped 4 bases and J dropped 5 bases, with 12 bases sitting between them. The CDR3 bases are TGCGCCAGCAGTGTTCTTCTTGTCCACGAGCAGTACTTC. Its protein is CASSVLLVHEQYF.

This clone showed up just once. The chain links TRBV19 to TRBJ1-2, with 8 bases identical to TRBD1. This CDR3 region has 13 residues. Germline CDR1 reads LNHDA; CDR2 reads SQIVND (reference sequence). Losses at the gene ends were 4 bases for V and 8 bases for J; bases not matched to a gene: 6. CDR3 DNA: TGTGCCAGTAGTACAAAGACAGGGGTGGGCTACACCTTC. The encoded protein is CASSTKTGVGYTF.

V is TRBV7-3 and J is TRBJ1-1; D gene ambiguous. The CDR3 has 16 amino acids. The germline V gene encodes CDR1 SGHTA and CDR2 FQGTGA. V was pared by 2 bases and J by 5 bases, with 18 bases between. The CDR3 spells CASSLPREAPRTEAFF. The DNA of the CDR3 is TGTGCCAGCAGCTTACCTCGGGAGGCCCCGAGGACTGAAGCTTTCTTT. Full variable domain (missing parts from reference TRBV7-3 and TRBJ1-1): GAGVSQTPSNKVTEKGKYVELRCDPISGHTALYWYRQSLGQGPEFLIYFQGTGAADDSGLPNDRFFAVRPEGSVSTLKIQRTERGDSAVYLCASSLPREAPRTEAFFGQGTRLTVV.

Only a few counts were recorded for this clone. The V and J genes are TRBV29-1 and TRBJ2-7; the D is unclear. The CDR3 covers 11 residues. The V end lost 3 bases, the J end lost 11 bases, and 14 bases lay between the germline ends. Germline V gene data show CDR1 as SQVTM and CDR2 as ANQGSEA. CDR3 amino acids: CSVEVQTEKYF. The DNA for the CDR3 is TGCAGCGTTGAGGTCCAGACGGAGAAGTACTTC.

The chain employs TRBV7-2 and TRBJ1-5; D ambiguous. From germline, CDR1 is SGHTA and CDR2 FQGNSA. V lost 2 bases and J 7 bases, leaving 9 bases between the germline ends. The CDR3 has 13 residues. The CDR3 sequence is CASSLTTDQPQHF. CDR3 DNA sequence: TGTGCCAGCAGCTTAACAACGGACCAGCCCCAGCATTTT.

The genes are TRBV28 and TRBJ2-3, with a weak D call TRBD2 (6 bases). Germline lookup yields CDR1 MDHEN and CDR2 SYDVKM. Between the trimmed V and J ends, which lost 6 bases and 0 bases, there was a span of 19 bases. The CDR3 contains 17 residues. The DNA of the CDR3 is TGTGCCAGCAGACTCCCTTGGGGGGTCTCTAGCACAGATACGCAGTATTTT. Translation gives CASRLPWGVSSTDTQYF.

The chain joins TRBV2 to TRBJ2-5; 14 positions match TRBD2. Losses at the gene ends were 8 bases for V and 4 bases for J; bases not matched to a gene: 9. From germline, CDR1 is SNHLY and CDR2 FYNNEI. This CDR3 contains 16 residues. CDR3 protein: CASRRLAGGRRETQYF. CDR3 coding DNA: TGTGCCAGCCGCCGACTAGCGGGGGGGCGACGAGAGACCCAGTACTTC. The variable domain in full, completed from reference TRBV2 and TRBJ2-5, reads EPEVTQTPSHQVTQMGQEVILRCVPISNHLYFYWYRQILGQKVEFLVSFYNNEISEKSEIFDDQFSVERPDGSNFTLKIRSTKLEDSAMYFCASRRLAGGRRETQYFGPGTRLLVL.

This clone showed up just once. This rearrangement joins TRBV5-6 to TRBJ1-4; the match to TRBD1 covers 10 bases. CDR3 length equals 17 residues. Per the germline V gene, CDR1 is SGHDT and CDR2 is YYEEEE. Germline trimming cut 5 bases from V and 6 bases from J; bases unmatched to any gene: 13. Here the CDR3 reads CASSSRDRGSVDEKLFF. The CDR3 region has the DNA TGTGCCAGCAGTTCCCGGGACAGGGGTTCAGTGGATGAAAAACTGTTTTTT.

The CDR3 is CASGFLTVGTYTEAFF. The CDR3 DNA sequence: TGTGCTAGTGGTTTTTTGACAGTAGGGACCTACACTGAAGCTTTCTTT. The chain couples TRBV12-5 to TRBJ1-1; D may be TRBD1 (5 bases). This CDR3 region has 16 residues. Germline values: CDR1 LGHNT, CDR2 FRNRAP. V gave up 3 bases and J gave up 3 bases, with 17 bases separating them.

V usage is TRBV5-4 and J usage is TRBJ2-7; 8 bases fit TRBD1. This CDR3 spans 17 amino acids. Germline CDR1 and CDR2: SGHNT and YYREEE (reference sequence). The J segment lost 5 bases and the V segment lost 3 bases, leaving 16 bases of the junction unmatched. The CDR3: CASSCLRDRGPMNEQYF. The CDR3, as DNA: TGTGCCAGCAGCTGCCTACGAGACAGGGGCCCTATGAACGAGCAGTACTTC.

The chain has TRBV18 and TRBJ2-7; D gene ambiguous. This CDR3 region has 13 residues. V gave up 8 bases and J gave up 0 bases, with 11 bases separating them. Germline CDR1 KGHSH, CDR2 LQKENI. CDR3 DNA: TGTGCCAGCGCAGAGCAGAGCTCCTACGAGCAGTACTTC. Encoded protein: CASAEQSSYEQYF.

The J gene is TRBJ2-1, the V gene TRBV12-5; 8 bases align to TRBD1. V lost 2 bases and J lost 0; bases outside the gene matches: 18. This CDR3 has 21 residues. Germline CDR1 LGHNT, CDR2 FRNRAP. The CDR3, as DNA: TGTGCTAGTGGTTTGACCCCGGGACAGGTCAGCAACCAACTCTCCTACAATGAGCAGTTCTTC. Residues: CASGLTPGQVSNQLSYNEQFF.

The chain links TRBV7-3 to TRBJ1-6; D is unclear. V lost 3 bases and J lost 7, with 13 bases in between. CDR1 is SGHTA, CDR2 FQGTGA, per germline. The CDR3 covers 15 residues. In DNA form, the CDR3 reads TGTGCCAGCAGCTTGACGGGGATGGCCAATTCACCCCTCCACTTT. This codes for CASSLTGMANSPLHF.

The chain combines TRBV7-9 with TRBJ2-4, with D possibly being TRBD2 (5 bases). Germline V CDR1 and CDR2: SEHNR, FQNEAQ (reference sequence). V lost 5 bases, J lost 1 base, and 18 bases lay in between. This CDR3 contains 17 residues. Here the CDR3 DNA reads TGTGCCAGCAGCCGTGGACGGGGTTCTTTTGCCAAAAACATTCAGTACTTC. Translated, it gives CASSRGRGSFAKNIQYF.

The sample holds one count of this clone. This chain uses TRBV9 with TRBJ2-3; 11 nucleotides align to TRBD2. Germline assignment: CDR1 SGDLS and CDR2 YYNGEE. V gave up 3 bases and J gave up 2 bases; unmatched junction bases: 8. This CDR3 has 17 residues. The CDR3 DNA is TGTGCCAGCAGCGCCCCTAGCGGGGGGTTCTTCACAGATACGCAGTATTTT. This translates into CASSAPSGGFFTDTQYF. Variable domain in full (rest from reference TRBV9 and TRBJ2-3): DSGVTQTPKHLITATGQRVTLRCSPRSGDLSVYWYQQSLDQGLQFLIQYYNGEERAKGNILERFSAQQFPDLHSELNLSSLELGDSALYFCASSAPSGGFFTDTQYFGPGTRLTVL.

The chain carries TRBV7-3 and TRBJ2-3; D may match TRBD1 or TRBD2 (5 bases each). CDR3 length: 16 residues. Germline V CDR1 and CDR2: SGHTA, FQGTGA. Trimming shortened V by 0 bases and J by 5 bases, and 15 bases separated the two germline ends. CDR3 residues: CASSLTGDRFQDTQYF. In DNA, the CDR3 is TGTGCCAGCAGCTTAACTGGGGACCGTTTTCAAGATACGCAGTATTTT. Supplemented by reference TRBV7-3 and TRBJ2-3, the full variable domain reads GAGVSQTPSNKVTEKGKYVELRCDPISGHTALYWYRQSLGQGPEFLIYFQGTGAADDSGLPNDRFFAVRPEGSVSTLKIQRTERGDSAVYLCASSLTGDRFQDTQYFGPGTRLTVL.

The chain combines TRBV2 with TRBJ2-5; 14 bases are shared with TRBD2. This CDR3 is 17 amino acids long. Trimming cost V 4 bases and J 5 bases; bases outside gene matches: 9. The germline CDR1 and CDR2 sequences are SNHLY and FYNNEI. This chain's CDR3 is CASSVNTGLAGVETQYF. The CDR3 DNA is TGTGCCAGCAGTGTTAATACGGGACTAGCGGGGGTGGAGACCCAGTACTTC.

The V and J genes are TRBV6-4 and TRBJ2-2, with D uncertain. Germline V lookup: CDR1 MRHNA, CDR2 SNTAGT. The CDR3 length is 18 residues. V dropped 6 bases and J dropped 3 bases, with 23 bases sitting between them. CDR3 residues: CASSVGPSGDRDTGELFF. In DNA form, the CDR3 reads TGTGCCAGCAGCGTCGGTCCCTCTGGTGATAGGGACACCGGGGAGCTGTTTTTT.

The chain has TRBV15 and TRBJ2-5; TRBD1 matches 8 bases. CDR3 length: 14 residues. Germline assignment: CDR1 LNHNV and CDR2 YYDKDF (reference sequence). V was clipped by 8 bases and J by 5 bases; unmatched bases: 10. Here the CDR3 DNA reads TGTGCCACCCAATGCAGGGGGCAAAAGGAGACCCAGTACTTC. It specifies CATQCRGQKETQYF.